One and the same sample provided the 17 T cell receptor beta chains below, sequenced in a study of shared clonotypes between healthy human individuals. Produced via immunoSEQ multiplex PCR; TCRdb's table is partial and in-frame only. This table has about 1.1 million clones, approximately 80% appearing once. The sequenced sample was memory CD4+ T cells from PBMCs. Subset in this sample: CD45RA-negative fraction. These receptors were taken from a man between 18 and 35 years old in good health. Some clones in this sample may be carry-over from other donors' samples.

To note about this clone: Being one base from a much bigger clone, this may be a read error. The chain couples TRBV30 to TRBJ2-4; 11 bases match TRBD2. The germline V gene encodes CDR1 GTSNPN and CDR2 SVGIG (reference sequence). This CDR3 region has 15 residues. The CDR3 spells CALELAGVAKNVQYF. As DNA, the CDR3 is TGTGCCCTCGAACTAGCGGGAGTCGCCAAAAACGTTCAGTACTTC.

This sequence joins TRBV4-1 and TRBJ2-6; the match to TRBD2 covers 11 bases. This CDR3 is built from 18 residues. The junction had 7 bases not matched to a gene; V was cut back by 4 bases and J by 2 bases. CDR1 and CDR2 (germline): MGHRA, YSYEKL. CDR3 residues: CASSPRGTSGAGANVLTF. CDR3 sequence (DNA): TGCGCCAGCAGCCCCCGGGGGACTAGCGGAGCTGGGGCCAACGTCCTGACTTTC.

The chain combines TRBV28 with TRBJ2-7, with 8 bases matching TRBD1. The CDR3 totals 14 residues. After removal of 6 bases from V and 4 bases from J, the junction contained 8 bases not matched to a gene. The germline V gene has CDR1 MDHEN and CDR2 SYDVKM. Here the CDR3 reads CASSPAGTGYEQYF. CDR3 coding DNA: TGTGCCAGCAGCCCCGCCGGGACAGGATACGAGCAGTACTTC.

The chain links TRBV14 to TRBJ2-5; D is tentatively TRBD1 or TRBD2 (7 bases each). From germline, CDR1 is SGHDN and CDR2 FVKESK. The CDR3 is 14 residues long. Deletions cut 4 bases from V and 7 bases from J, with 16 bases between. The CDR3 region has the DNA TGTGCCAGCAGCCTCAGGGGGGGTTTTGGGACCCAGTACTTC. Its protein is CASSLRGGFGTQYF. The whole variable domain, filled in from reference TRBV14 and TRBJ2-5, reads EAGVTQFPSHSVIEKGQTVTLRCDPISGHDNLYWYRRVMGKEIKFLLHFVKESKQDESGMPNNRFLAERTGGTYSTLKVQPAELEDSGVYFCASSLRGGFGTQYFGPGTRLLVL.

This chain uses TRBV7-2 with TRBJ1-4; TRBD1 might be the D (5 bases). This CDR3 has 15 amino acids. V lost 5 bases to trimming and J lost 5 bases, with 15 bases between them. The germline gives CDR1 SGHTA, CDR2 FQGNSA. CDR3 loop: CASSQPGGPNEKLFF. The CDR3 DNA is TGTGCCAGCAGCCAGCCCGGGGGACCAAATGAAAAACTGTTTTTT.

The chain has TRBV11-2 and TRBJ2-7, with a possible D match to TRBD1 (6 bases). The CDR3 consists of 15 residues. The germline V and J ends were trimmed by 0 bases and 3 bases, with 12 bases remaining between them. Germline V lookup: CDR1 SGHAT, CDR2 FQNNGV. As DNA, the CDR3 is TGTGCCAGCAGCTTAGATCGGCCAGGGGTCTACGAGCAGTACTTC. This encodes CASSLDRPGVYEQYF.

V usage is TRBV7-9 and J usage is TRBJ1-2; 7 bases map to TRBD1. J lost 4 bases, V lost 0 bases, and 5 bases had no gene match. This CDR3 spans 15 amino acids. CDR1 SEHNR and CDR2 FQNEAQ come from the germline V gene (reference sequence). CDR3 in amino acids: CASSLAQGVAYGYTF. The CDR3 bases are TGTGCCAGCAGCTTAGCGCAGGGGGTGGCCTATGGCTACACCTTC.

The V call is TRBV18, the J call TRBJ1-4; D is undetermined. Germline V gene lookup returns CDR1 KGHSH and CDR2 LQKENI. This CDR3 has 13 amino acids. The germline V and J ends were trimmed by 8 bases and 4 bases, with 11 bases remaining between them. Here the CDR3 DNA reads TGTGCCAGCACCCGGGCCATTAATGAAAAACTGTTTTTT. Its translation is CASTRAINEKLFF.

A word on this clone: Other DNA sequences in the sample encode the same CDR3. This chain joins TRBV5-4 and TRBJ2-5; 10 bases match TRBD2. Germline-derived CDR1 and CDR2 are SGHNT and YYREEE (reference sequence). The CDR3 consists of 14 residues. Unmatched junction bases numbered 6, after V lost 5 bases and J lost 5 bases. CDR3 sequence reads: CASSPSGGRETQYF. The CDR3 DNA follows: TGTGCCAGCAGTCCTAGCGGGGGACGGGAGACCCAGTACTTC.

V usage is TRBV2 and J usage is TRBJ2-3; D perhaps matches TRBD2 (5 bases). Germline CDR1 is SNHLY and CDR2 is FYNNEI. The V end was cut by 7 bases, the J end by 5 bases, with 16 bases between. CDR3 length: 14 residues. In nucleotides, the CDR3 is TGTGCCAGCAATCAGGACTCCCGTGAAGATACGCAGTATTTT. Protein: CASNQDSREDTQYF.

The chain is built from TRBV28 and TRBJ1-3, with a possible D match to TRBD1 (5 bases). The ends were cut back, 5 bases at V and 0 bases at J, with 14 bases in the middle. The V gene's germline CDR1 is MDHEN and CDR2 SYDVKM. The CDR3 is 16 amino acids. CDR3 sequence: CASSPNRLSSGNTIYF. As DNA, the CDR3 is TGTGCCAGCAGTCCGAACAGGCTGAGCTCTGGAAACACCATATATTTT.

The rearrangement links TRBV19 to TRBJ1-5; no firm D call. From germline, CDR1 is LNHDA and CDR2 SQIVND (reference sequence). The CDR3 has 15 residues. Deletions cut 5 bases from V and 2 bases from J, with 13 bases between. The CDR3 here is CASSGWVVGNQPQHF. CDR3 sequence (DNA): TGTGCCAGTAGTGGGTGGGTTGTAGGCAATCAGCCCCAGCATTTT.

This clone was observed many times. The V and J genes are TRBV5-1 and TRBJ2-7; D is unresolved. Germline-derived CDR1 and CDR2 are SGHRS and YFSETQ. This CDR3 region has 13 residues. V was shortened by 2 bases and J by 2 bases, with 8 bases between the two germline ends. The CDR3 DNA reads TGCGCCAGCAGCTTCGACCTCACCTACGAGCAGTACTTC. Its protein product is CASSFDLTYEQYF. Drawing the rest from reference TRBV5-1 and TRBJ2-7, the complete variable domain is KAGVTQTPRYLIKTRGQQVTLSCSPISGHRSVSWYQQTPGQGLQFLFEYFSETQRNKGNFPGRFSGRQFSNSRSEMNVSTLELGDSALYLCASSFDLTYEQYFGPGTRLTVT.

This chain uses TRBV7-3 with TRBJ2-1; 7 bases are shared with TRBD2. CDR1 is SGHTA and CDR2 is FQGTGA in the germline V gene. Germline trimming cut 1 base from V and 6 bases from J; bases unmatched to any gene: 9. The CDR3 length is 16 residues. The CDR3 sequence: CASSLIAGSSGNEQFF. The CDR3 DNA sequence: TGTGCCAGCAGCTTAATTGCCGGGTCTAGCGGCAATGAGCAGTTCTTC.

This rearrangement joins TRBV7-3 to TRBJ1-3; D remains ambiguous. V was shortened by 0 bases and J by 2 bases, with 8 bases between the two germline ends. There are 15 residues in the CDR3. Germline assignment: CDR1 SGHTA and CDR2 FQGTGA. CDR3 region: CASSLTGIPGNTIYF. CDR3 coding DNA: TGTGCCAGCAGCTTAACGGGCATCCCTGGAAACACCATATATTTT.

V is TRBV18 and J is TRBJ1-1; TRBD1 matches at 8 bases. V shed 5 bases and J 4 bases; nucleotides not matched to a gene: 3. Germline CDR1 reads KGHSH; CDR2 reads LQKENI. The CDR3 totals 13 residues. This CDR3 reads CASSDTGGTEAFF. The DNA of the CDR3 is TGTGCCAGCTCAGATACAGGGGGCACTGAAGCTTTCTTT.

The sample holds a few counts of this clone. This chain uses TRBV4-2 with TRBJ1-5, with TRBD1 identical over 7 bases. V gave up 6 bases and J gave up 7 bases; unmatched junction bases: 6. Germline V gives CDR1 LGHNA, CDR2 YNFKEQ. This CDR3 spans 13 amino acids. The CDR3 nucleotides are TGTGCCAGCAGATCCACAGGGGACCAGCCCCAGCATTTT. Translated, it gives CASRSTGDQPQHF.